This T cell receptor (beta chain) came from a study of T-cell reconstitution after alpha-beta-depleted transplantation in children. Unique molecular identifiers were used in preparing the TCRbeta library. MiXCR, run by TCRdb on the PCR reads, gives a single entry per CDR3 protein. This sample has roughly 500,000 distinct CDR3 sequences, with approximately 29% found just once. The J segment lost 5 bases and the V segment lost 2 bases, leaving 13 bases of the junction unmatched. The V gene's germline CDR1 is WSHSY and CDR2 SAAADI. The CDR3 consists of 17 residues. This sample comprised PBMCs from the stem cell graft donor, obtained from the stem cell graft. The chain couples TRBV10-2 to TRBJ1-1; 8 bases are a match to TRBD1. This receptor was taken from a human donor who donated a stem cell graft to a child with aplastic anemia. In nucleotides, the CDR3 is TGCGCCAGCAGTGAGCGAGGGACAGGAGGTGGGAGAACTGAAGCTTTCTTT. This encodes CASSERGTGGGRTEAFF.